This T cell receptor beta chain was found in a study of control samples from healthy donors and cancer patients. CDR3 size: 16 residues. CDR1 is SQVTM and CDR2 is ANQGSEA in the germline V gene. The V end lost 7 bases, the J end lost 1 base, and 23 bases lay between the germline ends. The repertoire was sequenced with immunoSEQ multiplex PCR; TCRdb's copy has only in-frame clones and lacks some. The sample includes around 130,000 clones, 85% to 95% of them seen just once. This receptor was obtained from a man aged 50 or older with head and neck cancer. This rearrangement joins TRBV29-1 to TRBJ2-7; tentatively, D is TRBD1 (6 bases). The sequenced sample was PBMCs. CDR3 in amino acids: CSAGPGQDRISYEQYF. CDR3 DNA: TGCAGCGCCGGGCCCGGGCAGGACAGAATTTCCTACGAGCAGTACTTC.